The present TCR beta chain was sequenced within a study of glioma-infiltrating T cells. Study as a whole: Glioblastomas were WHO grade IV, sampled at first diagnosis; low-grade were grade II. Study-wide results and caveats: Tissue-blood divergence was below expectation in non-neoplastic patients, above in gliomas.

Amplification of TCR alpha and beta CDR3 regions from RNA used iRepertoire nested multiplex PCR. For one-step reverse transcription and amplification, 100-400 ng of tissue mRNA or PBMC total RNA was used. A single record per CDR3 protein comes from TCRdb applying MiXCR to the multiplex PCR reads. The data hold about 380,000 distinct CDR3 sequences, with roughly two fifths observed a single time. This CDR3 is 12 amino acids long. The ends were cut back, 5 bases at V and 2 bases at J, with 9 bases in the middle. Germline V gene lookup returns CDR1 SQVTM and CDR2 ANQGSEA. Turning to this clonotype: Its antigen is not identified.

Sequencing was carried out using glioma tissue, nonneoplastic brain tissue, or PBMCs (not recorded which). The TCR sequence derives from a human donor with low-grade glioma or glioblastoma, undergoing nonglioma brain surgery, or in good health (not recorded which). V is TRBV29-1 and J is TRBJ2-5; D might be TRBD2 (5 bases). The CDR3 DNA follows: TGCAGCGTTCCCCGGGGACAAGAGACCCAGTACTTC. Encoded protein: CSVPRGQETQYF.